This T cell receptor (beta chain) was recovered during a study of blood T cell repertoires in COVID-19. Germline CDR1 is SGHAT and CDR2 is FQDESV (reference sequence). Trimming took off 3 bases at V and 8 bases at J, with 5 bases between the two ends. The CDR3 sequence is 12 residues long. Clones were sequenced by immunoSEQ multiplex PCR, and TCRdb holds only the in-frame ones, with some missing. The sample lists 150,000 to 200,000 clones, about 84% occurring once. Material for sequencing was peripheral blood. The rearrangement uses TRBV11-1 and TRBJ1-6; D gene unclear. This clonotype originated in a woman under 40 with acute or convalescent COVID-19. CDR3: CASSFPYSPLHF. The DNA of the CDR3 is TGTGCCAGCAGCTTCCCTTATTCACCCCTCCACTTT. Full variable domain (rest looked up from reference TRBV11-1 and TRBJ1-6): EAEVAQSPRYKITEKSQAVAFWCDPISGHATLYWYRQILGQGPELLVQFQDESVVDDSQLPKDRFSAERLKGVDSTLKIQPAELGDSAMYLCASSFPYSPLHFGNGTRLTVT.